The clone carrying this T cell receptor (beta chain) was picked up a small number of times. The CDR3 runs 14 residues. CDR1 is MNHEY and CDR2 is SVGAGI in the germline V gene. V was shortened by 4 bases and J by 0 bases, with 9 bases between the two germline ends. A second PCR of roughly 7 to 11 cycles used a sample-barcoded 5' primer and a J-beta primer mix. TCRdb ran MiXCR on the 5' RACE reads and lists one entry per CDR3 protein. Among around 800,000 distinct CDR3 sequences listed, 25% to 30% were seen once. This sample is drawn from a study of blood T cells in healthy people across ages. This same sample was also taken into another study, of T cells of mothers and their children.

The sequenced sample consisted of blood. The TCR sequence derives from a boy aged 10-17 years in good health. The rearrangement links TRBV6-5 to TRBJ1-2; TRBD1 is a possible D gene (5 bases). CDR3 loop: CASSSDSTNYGYTF. CDR3 bases: TGTGCCAGCAGTTCCGACAGCACTAACTATGGCTACACCTTC.